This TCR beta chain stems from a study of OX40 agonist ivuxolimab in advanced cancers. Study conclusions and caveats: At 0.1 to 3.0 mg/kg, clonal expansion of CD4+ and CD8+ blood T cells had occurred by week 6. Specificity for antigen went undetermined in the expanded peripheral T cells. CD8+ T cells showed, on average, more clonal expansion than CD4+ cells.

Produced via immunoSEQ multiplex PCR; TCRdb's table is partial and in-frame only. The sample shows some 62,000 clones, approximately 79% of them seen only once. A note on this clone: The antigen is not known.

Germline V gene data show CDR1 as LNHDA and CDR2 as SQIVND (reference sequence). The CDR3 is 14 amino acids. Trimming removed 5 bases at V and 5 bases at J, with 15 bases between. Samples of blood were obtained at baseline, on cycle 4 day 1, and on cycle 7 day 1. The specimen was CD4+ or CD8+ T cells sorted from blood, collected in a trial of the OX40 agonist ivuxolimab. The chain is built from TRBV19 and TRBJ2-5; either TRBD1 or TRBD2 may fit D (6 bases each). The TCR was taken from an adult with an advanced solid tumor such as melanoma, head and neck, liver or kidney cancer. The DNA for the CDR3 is TGTGCCAGTAGTCTCGGGCCCGGGGGCGAGACCCAGTACTTC. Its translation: CASSLGPGGETQYF.